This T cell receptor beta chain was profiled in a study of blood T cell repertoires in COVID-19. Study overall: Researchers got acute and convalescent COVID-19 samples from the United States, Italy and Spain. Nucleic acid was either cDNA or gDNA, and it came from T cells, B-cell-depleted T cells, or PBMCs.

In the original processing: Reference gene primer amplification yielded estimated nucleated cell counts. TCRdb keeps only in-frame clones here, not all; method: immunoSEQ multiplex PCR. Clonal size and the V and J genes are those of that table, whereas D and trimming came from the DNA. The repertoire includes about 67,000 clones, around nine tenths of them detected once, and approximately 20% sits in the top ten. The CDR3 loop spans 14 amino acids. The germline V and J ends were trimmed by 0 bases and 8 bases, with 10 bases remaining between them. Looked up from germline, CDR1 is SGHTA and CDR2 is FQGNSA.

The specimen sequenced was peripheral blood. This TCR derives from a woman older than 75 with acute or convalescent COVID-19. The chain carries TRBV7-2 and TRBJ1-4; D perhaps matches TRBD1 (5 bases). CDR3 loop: CASSLAPGGEKLFF. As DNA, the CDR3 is TGTGCCAGCAGCTTAGCGCCGGGGGGGGAAAAACTGTTTTTT.